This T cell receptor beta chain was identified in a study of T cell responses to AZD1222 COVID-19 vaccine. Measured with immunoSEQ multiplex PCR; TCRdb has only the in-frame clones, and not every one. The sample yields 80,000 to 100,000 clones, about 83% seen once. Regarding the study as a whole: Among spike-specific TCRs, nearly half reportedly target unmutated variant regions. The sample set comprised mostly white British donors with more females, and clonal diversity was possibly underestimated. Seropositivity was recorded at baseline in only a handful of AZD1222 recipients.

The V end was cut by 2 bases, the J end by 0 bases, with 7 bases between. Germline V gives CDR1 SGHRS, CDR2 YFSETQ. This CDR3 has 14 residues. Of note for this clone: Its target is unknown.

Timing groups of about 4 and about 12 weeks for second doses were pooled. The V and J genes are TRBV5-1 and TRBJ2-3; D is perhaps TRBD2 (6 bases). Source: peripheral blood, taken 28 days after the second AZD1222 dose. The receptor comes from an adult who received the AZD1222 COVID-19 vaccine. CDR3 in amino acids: CASSFGTSTDTQYF. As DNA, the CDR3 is TGCGCCAGCAGCTTCGGGACTAGCACAGATACGCAGTATTTT.